A single sample gave rise to the 20 T cell receptor beta chains below, sequenced in a study of molecular identifiers for immune sequencing clone quantification. Via MiXCR, TCRdb re-called the PCR reads, giving one row per CDR3 protein. This sample has 550,000 to 750,000 distinct CDR3 sequences, with 20% found just once. The sample was naive CD8+ T cells from blood, with Jurkat cell RNA spiked in. Stated subset: FACS-sorted CD8+CD4-CCR7+CD45RA+ naive T cells. The receptors derive from a human donor in good health. Some libraries in this study had Jurkat cell RNA spiked in.

The table lists this clonotype with many counts. The chain recombines TRBV6-2 or TRBV6-3 with TRBJ2-3; the D is unclear. Germline V lookup: CDR1 MNHEY, CDR2 SVGEGT. The CDR3 is made up of 14 amino acids. Trimming stripped 4 bases from V and 2 bases from J, with 10 bases between. The CDR3 reads CASSFDRNTDTQYF. The DNA of the CDR3 is TGTGCCAGCAGTTTCGACCGAAACACAGATACGCAGTATTTT.

The CDR3 coding sequence is TGTGCCAGCAGCCAAGATCTAGCGGGAGGGCCAACGGATACGCAGTATTTT. The encoded protein is CASSQDLAGGPTDTQYF. This chain uses TRBV4-2 with TRBJ2-3; the match to TRBD2 covers 12 bases. This CDR3 contains 17 residues. CDR1 is LGHNA and CDR2 is YNFKEQ in the germline V gene. The V segment lost 0 bases and the J segment 6 bases; nucleotides outside the gene matches: 7.

The chain employs TRBV11-2 and TRBJ2-1; 12 bases fit TRBD2. Germline values: CDR1 SGHAT, CDR2 FQNNGV. Unmatched junction bases numbered 5, after V lost 1 base and J lost 4 bases. There are 17 residues in the CDR3. CDR3 loop: CASSLGEGLAGYNEQFF. For the CDR3, the DNA is TGTGCCAGCAGCTTAGGGGAAGGACTAGCGGGGTACAATGAGCAGTTCTTC.

This clonotype appeared a few times. CDR3 bases: TGTGCCAGTAGTATCGGTCTTAGCGGTCCTCTGGACGAGCAGTACTTC. Protein: CASSIGLSGPLDEQYF. This chain connects TRBV19 to TRBJ2-7, with D possibly matching TRBD2 (6 bases). V lost 3 bases, J lost 5 bases, and 20 bases lay in between. The CDR3 extends over 16 amino acids. CDR1 and CDR2 (germline): LNHDA, SQIVND (reference sequence).

The V call is TRBV7-9, the J call TRBJ2-7; D gene uncertain. The CDR3 spans 13 residues. Germline V gene sequence: CDR1 SEHNR, CDR2 FQNEAQ (reference sequence). The V and J ends lost 7 bases and 0 bases respectively, with 10 bases between them. CDR3: CASMSQNSYEQYF. The CDR3 DNA sequence: TGTGCCAGCATGTCTCAAAACTCCTACGAGCAGTACTTC.

The V gene is TRBV19, the J gene TRBJ1-5, with D possibly TRBD1 on 6 matching bases. This CDR3 has 15 residues. Trimming left V 6 bases short and J 9 bases short, with 21 bases between. Germline CDR1 LNHDA, CDR2 SQIVND (reference sequence). The CDR3 region has the DNA TGTGCCAGTAGAATTGAGGACAGAAAGGTATGGCCCCAGCATTTT. Translating it yields CASRIEDRKVWPQHF.

This clonotype was counted many times. The rearrangement joins TRBV6-5 to TRBJ2-7; TRBD1 matches at 11 bases. With V trimmed by 2 bases and J by 5 bases, 2 bases remained unmatched. The CDR3 is 14 residues long. Germline V CDR1 and CDR2: MNHEY, SVGAGI. CDR3 sequence reads: CASSYGTGGDEQYF. The DNA for the CDR3 is TGTGCCAGCAGTTACGGGACAGGGGGTGACGAGCAGTACTTC.

This clonotype was recorded at least ten times. The genes are TRBV28 and TRBJ2-5; no definite D call. Looked up from germline, CDR1 is MDHEN and CDR2 is SYDVKM. This CDR3 region has 14 residues. V shed 6 bases and J shed 4 bases, with 15 bases lying between them. The CDR3 DNA follows: TGTGCCAGCAGCCCGGGTCTCTCGCGAGAGACCCAGTACTTC. This encodes CASSPGLSRETQYF.

This sequence joins TRBV7-9 and TRBJ1-5; D is ambiguous. Germline V gene sequence: CDR1 SEHNR, CDR2 FQNEAQ (reference sequence). With 3 bases removed from V and 6 bases from J, the gap between germline ends came to 12 bases. This CDR3 spans 14 amino acids. CDR3 bases: TGTGCCAGCAGCTTGTCTACGGGCATTCAGCCCCAGCATTTT. Residues: CASSLSTGIQPQHF. The full variable domain, with the rest looked up from reference TRBV7-9 and TRBJ1-5, is DTGVSQNPRHKITKRGQNVTFRCDPISEHNRLYWYRQTLGQGPEFLTYFQNEAQLEKSRLLSDRFSAERPKGSFSTLEIQRTEQGDSAMYLCASSLSTGIQPQHFGDGTRLSIL.

This clonotype was seen many times. This chain's CDR3 is CASSLVGDGNQPQHF. Here the CDR3 DNA reads TGTGCCAGCAGCTTAGTAGGGGACGGCAATCAGCCCCAGCATTTT. The chain is built from TRBV7-9 and TRBJ1-5; a possible D gene is TRBD1 (5 bases). Trimming cost V 1 base and J 2 bases, with 9 bases left between them. From germline, CDR1 is SEHNR and CDR2 FQNEAQ (reference sequence). The CDR3 consists of 15 residues. Based on the CDR3 plus reference TRBV7-9 and TRBJ1-5, the full variable domain is DTGVSQNPRHKITKRGQNVTFRCDPISEHNRLYWYRQTLGQGPEFLTYFQNEAQLEKSRLLSDRFSAERPKGSFSTLEIQRTEQGDSAMYLCASSLVGDGNQPQHFGDGTRLSIL.

This clonotype was seen many times. J is TRBJ2-7 and V is TRBV25-1; possibly TRBD1 or TRBD2 for D (5 bases each). V lost 7 bases, J lost 5 bases, and 15 bases lay in between. CDR3 length: 13 residues. CDR1 and CDR2 from the germline V gene are MGHDK and SYGVNS. The CDR3 sequence: CASTGPFDHEQYF. CDR3 bases: TGTGCCAGCACGGGACCTTTCGACCACGAGCAGTACTTC.

This clonotype was recorded at least ten times. The rearrangement joins TRBV25-1 to TRBJ2-7; possibly TRBD1 for D (6 bases). The CDR3 is 12 amino acids. Between the trimmed V and J ends, which lost 9 bases and 4 bases, there was a span of 13 bases. Looked up from germline, CDR1 is MGHDK and CDR2 is SYGVNS. The CDR3 sequence: CASRQGNYEQYF. In DNA, the CDR3 is TGTGCCAGTCGGCAGGGGAATTACGAGCAGTACTTC.

In its sample, this clonotype was seen many times. The CDR3 DNA sequence: TGTGCCAGCAGCGGACTAGGCGGAAGCTACAATGAGCAGTTCTTC. Its translation is CASSGLGGSYNEQFF. This sequence joins TRBV2 and TRBJ2-1; 7 bases map to TRBD2. The germline V gene has CDR1 SNHLY and CDR2 FYNNEI. V trimming: 6 bases; J trimming: 3 bases; junction bases outside the gene matches: 8. The CDR3 is 15 amino acids.

This clonotype was counted between two and nine times. The chain has TRBV19 and TRBJ1-1; the match to TRBD1 covers 7 bases. V shed 6 bases, J shed 4 bases, and the junction held 14 bases outside the gene matches. Germline V CDR1 and CDR2: LNHDA, SQIVND (reference sequence). CDR3 length equals 16 residues. CDR3 residues: CASSEGAAFGITEAFF. In nucleotides, the CDR3 is TGTGCCAGTAGCGAGGGGGCAGCCTTTGGAATCACTGAAGCTTTCTTT.

In regard to this clonotype: The junction departs from germline at one end; a sequencing error may be responsible. This chain joins TRBV4-1 and TRBJ2-7; D is ambiguous. Germline V gives CDR1 MGHRA, CDR2 YSYEKL. CDR3 size: 14 residues. CDR3 amino acids: CAGSQSTTQGEQYF. CDR3 sequence (DNA): TGCGCCGGCAGCCAAAGCACCACCCAAGGCGAGCAGTACTTC.

This clonotype has only a few counts. The CDR3 loop reads CASSRTSGGDNEQFF. CDR3 DNA: TGTGCCAGCAGCCGGACTAGCGGGGGGGACAATGAGCAGTTCTTC. V gene TRBV7-9 combines with J gene TRBJ2-1, with 15 bases lining up with TRBD2. V lost 5 bases, J lost 5 bases, and 1 base stayed unmatched. The CDR3 contains 15 residues. The V gene's germline CDR1 is SEHNR and CDR2 FQNEAQ (reference sequence). The entire variable domain, with the rest obtained from reference TRBV7-9 and TRBJ2-1, is as follows: DTGVSQNPRHKITKRGQNVTFRCDPISEHNRLYWYRQTLGQGPEFLTYFQNEAQLEKSRLLSDRFSAERPKGSFSTLEIQRTEQGDSAMYLCASSRTSGGDNEQFFGPGTRLTVL.

J is TRBJ1-1 and V is TRBV20-1, with unresolved D. This CDR3 is 13 amino acids long. V lost 1 base and J 1 base, leaving 7 bases between the germline ends. Per germline, CDR1 DFQATT and CDR2 SNEGSKA (reference sequence). This CDR3 is CSARVAGNTEAFF. In nucleotides, the CDR3 is TGCAGTGCTAGAGTGGCAGGGAACACTGAAGCTTTCTTT.

On this clonotype itself: A much larger clone sits a single nucleotide away, making a read error possible. This rearrangement joins TRBV24-1 to TRBJ2-1; 8 nucleotides align to TRBD2. V shed 5 bases, J shed 4 bases, and the junction held 21 bases outside the gene matches. The CDR3 totals 20 residues. The germline CDR1 and CDR2 sequences are KGHDR and SFDVKD. The CDR3 sequence is CATSVLGTDAGGPQYNEQFF. For the CDR3, the DNA is TGTGCCACCAGTGTTCTTGGGACTGATGCGGGGGGCCCTCAATACAATGAGCAGTTCTTC.

The chain joins TRBV5-6 to TRBJ2-2, with 10 nucleotides matching TRBD1. This CDR3 contains 17 residues. CDR1 and CDR2 from the germline V gene are SGHDT and YYEEEE. J lost 6 bases, V lost 3 bases, and 11 bases had no gene match. The CDR3 protein is CASSSPRTGGIPGELFF. For the CDR3, the DNA is TGTGCCAGCAGCTCGCCCCGGACAGGGGGTATCCCCGGGGAGCTGTTTTTT.

The table lists this clonotype with many counts. CDR3: CASSERSDTQYF. The CDR3, as DNA: TGTGCCAGCAGTGAACGGAGTGATACGCAGTATTTT. This sequence joins TRBV6-1 and TRBJ2-3; D is undetermined. The CDR3 covers 12 residues. Trimming took off 2 bases at V and 6 bases at J, with 6 bases between the two ends. Germline loops: CDR1 MNHNS, CDR2 SASEGT.